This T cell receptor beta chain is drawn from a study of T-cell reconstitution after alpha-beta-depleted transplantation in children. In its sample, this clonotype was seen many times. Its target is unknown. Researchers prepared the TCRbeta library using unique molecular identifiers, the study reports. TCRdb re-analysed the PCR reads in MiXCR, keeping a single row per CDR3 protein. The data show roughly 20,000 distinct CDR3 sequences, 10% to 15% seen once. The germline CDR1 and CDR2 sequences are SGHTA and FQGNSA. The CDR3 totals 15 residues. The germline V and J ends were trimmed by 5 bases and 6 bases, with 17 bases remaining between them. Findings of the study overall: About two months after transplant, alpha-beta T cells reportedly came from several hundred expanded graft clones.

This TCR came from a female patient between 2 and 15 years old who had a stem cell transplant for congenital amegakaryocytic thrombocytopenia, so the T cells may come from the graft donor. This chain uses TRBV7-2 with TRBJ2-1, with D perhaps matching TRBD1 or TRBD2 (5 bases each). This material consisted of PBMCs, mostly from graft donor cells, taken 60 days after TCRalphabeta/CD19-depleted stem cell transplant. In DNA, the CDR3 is TGTGCCAGCAGCCCATTGCCACTTGGGGGCAATGAGCAGTTCTTC. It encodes CASSPLPLGGNEQFF.